This T cell receptor (beta chain) was observed in a study of early T cells in non-severe SARS-CoV-2 infection. Each cDNA molecule carried a unique molecular identifier. TCRdb used MiXCR to reprocess the 5' RACE reads, holding one entry per CDR3 protein. The profile shows around 27,000 distinct CDR3 sequences, about 10% of them singletons. Germline loops: CDR1 ENHRY, CDR2 SYGVKD. Trimming left V 6 bases short and J 5 bases short, with 13 bases between. The CDR3 is 13 amino acids. Regarding the study as a whole: VDJdb-based matching was biased toward anti-spike CD8 responses and missed private and CD4 specificities.

As to this clonotype: The antigen remains unidentified.

Sequenced input: whole blood. The chain employs TRBV10-3 and TRBJ1-1; a possible D gene is TRBD1 (5 bases). This receptor was identified in an adult who was a healthcare worker with PCR-confirmed SARS-CoV-2 infection or an uninfected control (not recorded which). The CDR3 protein is CAISRGGWTEAFF. The CDR3 DNA reads as TGTGCCATCAGCCGGGGGGGATGGACTGAAGCTTTCTTT.